A selection of T cell receptor beta chains follows, all from one sample in a study of CD8 T cells in ankylosing spondylitis. TCRdb independently ran MiXCR on the 5' RACE reads; one entry per CDR3 protein. Of about 170,000 distinct CDR3 sequences in the sample, about 16% were seen once. The sample comprised blood, either unsorted or a sorted T cell fraction (not recorded which). These receptors all stem from a male donor with ankylosing spondylitis or in good health (not recorded which). CDR3s include the opening cysteine and the closing phenylalanine or tryptophan. The D gene is left open where the match is weak. Part of the rows lack a size; the others show once, few, many or a class for expanded clones.

D gene: TRBD1
V gene: TRBV29-1
clone size: few
J gene: TRBJ2-3
CDR3 length: 13
CDR3 protein: CSSLQGATDTQYF
CDR3 DNA: TGCAGCTCTCTCCAGGGGGCCACAGATACGCAGTATTTT

D gene: TRBD1
V gene: TRBV6-5
clone size: -
J gene: TRBJ2-2
CDR3 length: 14
CDR3 protein: CASTGGANTGELFF
CDR3 DNA: TGTGCCAGCACAGGGGGCGCGAACACCGGGGAGCTGTTTTTT

D gene: TRBD1
V gene: TRBV20-1
clone size: few
J gene: TRBJ1-1
CDR3 length: 17
CDR3 protein: CSARSGTGMGKGLNAFF
CDR3 DNA: TGCAGTGCTAGAAGCGGGACAGGGATGGGAAAGGGGCTGAACGCTTTCTTT

D gene: TRBD1
V gene: TRBV27
clone size: -
J gene: TRBJ2-7
CDR3 length: 15
CDR3 protein: CASRLGSRGLYEQYF
CDR3 DNA: TGTGCCAGCAGGTTGGGTAGCAGGGGGCTCTACGAGCAGTACTTC

D gene: -
V gene: TRBV29-1
clone size: -
J gene: TRBJ2-5
CDR3 length: 13
CDR3 protein: CSLRRQMQETQYF
CDR3 DNA: TGCAGCCTTAGGCGCCAGATGCAAGAGACCCAGTACTTC

D gene: -
V gene: TRBV4-1
clone size: -
J gene: TRBJ2-4
CDR3 length: 13
CDR3 protein: CASSHEHGNIQYF
CDR3 DNA: TGCGCCAGCAGCCATGAACACGGGAACATTCAGTACTTC

D gene: TRBD2
V gene: TRBV11-2
clone size: once
J gene: TRBJ2-2
CDR3 length: 17
CDR3 protein: CASSRLAGGPNTGELFF
CDR3 DNA: TGTGCCAGCAGCCGACTAGCGGGAGGGCCAAACACCGGGGAGCTGTTTTTT

D gene: TRBD1
V gene: TRBV5-1
clone size: many
J gene: TRBJ1-1
CDR3 length: 14
CDR3 protein: CASTWTGENTEAFF
CDR3 DNA: TGCGCCAGCACTTGGACAGGAGAGAACACTGAAGCTTTCTTT

D gene: -
V gene: TRBV12-3/TRBV12-4
clone size: -
J gene: TRBJ2-7
CDR3 length: 14
CDR3 protein: CASSLKRTSYEQYF
CDR3 DNA: TGTGCCAGCAGTTTGAAGAGAACAAGCTACGAGCAGTACTTC

D gene: -
V gene: TRBV6-5
clone size: few
J gene: TRBJ1-2
CDR3 length: 13
CDR3 protein: CASSYVAGKGYTF
CDR3 DNA: TGTGCCAGCAGTTACGTGGCAGGAAAAGGCTACACCTTC

D gene: TRBD2
V gene: TRBV20-1
clone size: -
J gene: TRBJ2-1
CDR3 length: 14
CDR3 protein: CSASPSGAVDEQFF
CDR3 DNA: TGCAGTGCTAGTCCCAGCGGGGCCGTGGATGAGCAGTTCTTC

D gene: TRBD2
V gene: TRBV10-2
clone size: -
J gene: TRBJ2-4
CDR3 length: 17
CDR3 protein: CASSESILAGGWNIQYF
CDR3 DNA: TGCGCCAGCAGTGAGTCGATACTAGCGGGAGGTTGGAACATTCAGTACTTC

D gene: -
V gene: TRBV29-1
clone size: many
J gene: TRBJ2-7
CDR3 length: 15
CDR3 protein: CSVEDPSVESYEQYF
CDR3 DNA: TGCAGCGTTGAAGATCCCAGCGTAGAATCCTACGAGCAGTACTTC

D gene: TRBD2
V gene: TRBV20-1
clone size: many
J gene: TRBJ2-1
CDR3 length: 16
CDR3 protein: CSARPYSGSGGNEQFF
CDR3 DNA: TGCAGTGCTAGACCCTATAGCGGGTCAGGAGGGAATGAGCAGTTCTTC

D gene: TRBD1
V gene: TRBV20-1
clone size: -
J gene: TRBJ2-2
CDR3 length: 15
CDR3 protein: CSAKLQGADTGELFF
CDR3 DNA: TGCAGTGCAAAACTCCAGGGGGCGGACACCGGGGAGCTGTTTTTT